This T cell receptor beta chain was observed in a study of regulatory T cells in long-lasting Graves disease. Overall study findings and caveats: Newly diagnosed disease favored TRBV20-1 and TRBJ2-1 over persistent disease. Accuracy was possibly reduced by small sample size.

In building TCR beta libraries, iRepertoire HTBI primers were used together with Arm-PCR of CDR3 regions. TCRdb reprocessed the multiplex PCR reads via MiXCR and lists one record per CDR3 protein. Of a few hundred thousand distinct CDR3 sequences listed, 16% are singletons. This CDR3 is built from 14 residues. Germline assignment: CDR1 SEHNR and CDR2 FQNEAQ (reference sequence). V dropped 7 bases and J dropped 4 bases, with 16 bases sitting between them. The time point denotes: newly diagnosed GD, antithyroid drugs for less than 3 months. Following extraction of RNA from PBMCs, that RNA was used to make the TCR library. Comment on this clonotype: The antigen is not known.

The same sample was also studied in work on T cells in Graves' hyperthyroidism and ophthalmopathy. That work states: Also found in blood were most expanded thyroid clonotypes above 0.001.

Material: peripheral blood mononuclear cells (PBMCs), obtained at new diagnosis, from a patient treated with antithyroid drugs. This chain uses TRBV7-9 with TRBJ1-2, with no clear D. This TCR derives from a man between 40 and 49 years old with Graves disease. CDR3 sequence reads: CASTQVGKLYGYTF. CDR3 sequence (DNA): TGTGCCAGCACCCAGGTTGGGAAGCTCTATGGCTACACCTTC.